This T cell receptor beta chain was identified in a study of Ad26.COV2.S vaccination and SARS-CoV-2 variants. Study as a whole: Once, or twice with 56 days between doses, Ad26.COV2.S was given intramuscularly. Study-wide results and caveats: Breadth measured for non-spike TCRs was similar across vaccine and placebo recipients.

Worth noting for this clone: Its antigen is unidentified.

The treatment was: about 20 received Ad26.COV2.S at low or high dose, single or two shots; about 5 received placebo; per-sample allocation not given. Repertoires come from day 63 after the first vaccine or placebo injection. Based in Boston, the donor was an adult of 18-55 years. Expressing Wuhan-strain SARS-CoV-2 spike, an Ad26 vector served as the vaccine. Measured with immunoSEQ multiplex PCR; TCRdb has only the in-frame clones, and not every one. The sample lists about 350,000 clones; 85% were seen once. CDR3 size: 14 residues. Germline loops: CDR1 SGHVS, CDR2 FNYEAQ. Trimming left V 5 bases short and J 5 bases short, with 16 bases between.

The sequences come from peripheral blood, collected in a trial of Ad26.COV2.S vaccine versus placebo. The origin of this receptor is a person between 18 and 65 years old who received the Ad26.COV2.S COVID-19 vaccine or a placebo. The chain uses TRBV7-6 and TRBJ2-7; D may match TRBD1 or TRBD2 (5 bases each). The CDR3 coding sequence is TGTGCCAGCAGCCCCCGTGTGAGGGACCACGAGCAGTACTTC. Translating it yields CASSPRVRDHEQYF.